These 5 T cell receptor beta chains were sequenced from one sample in a study of glioma-infiltrating T cells. TCR alpha and beta CDR3 regions were amplified from RNA using iRepertoire nested multiplex PCR. Using its own MiXCR run on the multiplex PCR reads, TCRdb lists one record per CDR3 protein. The sample shows over 80,000 distinct CDR3 sequences, around 42% of them seen only once. The sequenced sample consisted of glioma tissue, nonneoplastic brain tissue, or PBMCs (not recorded which). The receptors originated from a human donor with low-grade glioma or glioblastoma, undergoing nonglioma brain surgery, or in good health (not recorded which).

This clonotype was observed a handful of times. The chain combines TRBV30 with TRBJ2-2, with 9 bases matching TRBD1. The CDR3 totals 15 residues. Germline CDR1 reads GTSNPN; CDR2 reads SVGIG (reference sequence). V dropped 5 bases and J dropped 6; count of bases not matched to a gene: 10. CDR3: CAWGEGQGIPGELFF. As DNA, the CDR3 is TGTGCCTGGGGTGAGGGACAGGGAATTCCCGGGGAGCTGTTTTTT.

This clonotype came up many times. The rearrangement links TRBV28 to TRBJ1-3; 8 positions agree with TRBD1. The CDR3 covers 15 residues. J was trimmed by 8 bases and V by 1 base; bases with no gene match: 7. The germline CDR1 and CDR2 sequences are MDHEN and SYDVKM. This CDR3 reads CASSLFGQGLHTIYF. CDR3 bases: TGTGCCAGCAGTTTATTTGGACAGGGTTTGCACACCATATATTTT.

This clonotype was seen repeatedly, ten times or more. The chain has TRBV5-1 and TRBJ2-7, with 8 bases matching TRBD2. Germline CDR1 and CDR2: SGHRS and YFSETQ. The CDR3 spans 16 residues. V lost 0 bases to trimming and J lost 2 bases; unmatched junction nucleotides: 7. The CDR3 DNA follows: TGCGCCAGCAGCTTGGCCCCCAGCGGGGGAACCTACGAGCAGTACTTC. It codes for CASSLAPSGGTYEQYF.

The CDR3 DNA follows: TGCAGTGCTAGGCCGGCAGGCAGGAACTACCAGCCCCAGTATTTT. It is translated as CSARPAGRNYQPQYF. The chain employs TRBV20-1 and TRBJ1-5; D gene uncertain. The DNA end is a closer match to TRBJ2-3, so the J assignment may be wrong. This CDR3 has 15 residues. Germline CDR1 and CDR2: DFQATT and SNEGSKA (reference sequence).

This clonotype was seen repeatedly, ten times or more. This sequence joins TRBV19 and TRBJ1-1; 7 positions match TRBD1. CDR3 size: 12 residues. From germline, CDR1 is LNHDA and CDR2 SQIVND (reference sequence). Trimming cost V 2 bases and J 7 bases; bases outside gene matches: 1. The CDR3 loop is CASSIRQGEAFF. The CDR3 DNA is TGTGCCAGTAGTATAAGACAGGGTGAAGCTTTCTTT.